The sequence of this TCR beta chain was determined in a study of tumor-infiltrating lymphocytes in primary liver carcinoma. CDR3 length equals 15 residues. Trimming took 6 bases from V and 11 from J, leaving 20 bases between them. The germline CDR1 and CDR2 sequences are SGHNT and YENEEA. With a constant-region primer, TCR beta cDNA was made from about 0.5 ug of total RNA. Three rounds of nested multiplex PCR with slightly modified ARM-PCR produced TCR beta libraries. It was with TRBV1-TRBV30 forward primers and a C-beta reverse primer that the first two PCR rounds were run, at roughly 9 cycles each. TCRdb passed the multiplex PCR reads through MiXCR, listing each CDR3 protein once. The table has approximately 110,000 distinct CDR3 sequences, less than 80% seen once. Whole-study findings and limits: Tumor-adjacent and tumor-blood pairs displayed less overlap than did pairs of tumor regions. Detection in all five tumor regions applied to only about 8-25% of top clones.

Without any cell sorting, about 18-31 mg of bulk tissue yielded co-extracted RNA and DNA. Primary liver carcinoma, confirmed by histopathology, was surgically resected. No patient had received treatment, and all had chronic HBV infection. To note about this clonotype: Antigen: not known.

V is TRBV11-3 and J is TRBJ1-6; weak D call: TRBD1 (6 bases). Sequencing input: liver tumor tissue from sampling region 1. Subset given: tumor region T1, superior pole. The clonotype comes from a woman aged 55-70 years with primary liver carcinoma and hepatitis B virus infection. CDR3 sequence reads: CASSFSLRDNPPLHF. In DNA form, the CDR3 reads TGTGCCAGCAGTTTCTCTTTACGGGACAATCCACCCCTCCACTTT. Using reference TRBV11-3 and TRBJ1-6 for the parts outside the CDR3, the full variable domain is EAGVVQSPRYKIIEKKQPVAFWCNPISGHNTLYWYLQNLGQGPELLIRYENEEAVDDSQLPKDRFSAERLKGVDSTLKIQPAELGDSAVYLCASSFSLRDNPPLHFGNGTRLTVT.